The clone carrying this TCR beta chain was seen more than once but under ten times. This sample is part of a study of blood T cell repertoires in COVID-19. Overall study: The cDNA or gDNA used as material had been derived from T cells, B-cell-depleted T cells, or PBMCs.

Residents of 24 US areas, aged about 18 to 89 years, made up the participants. Grouping used clinical history reported by participants in a survey and questionnaire. Trimming shortened V by 2 bases and J by 0 bases, and 11 bases separated the two germline ends. This CDR3 spans 16 amino acids. Germline values: CDR1 SNHLY, CDR2 FYNNEI. Using immunoSEQ multiplex PCR, the repertoire was profiled, and TCRdb retains in-frame clones only, with some absent. The sample holds hundreds of thousands of clones, approximately 88% seen once. This sequence was found in a woman aged 40 to 50 with acute COVID-19. Input material: PBMCs or T cells enriched from blood (not recorded which). The J gene is TRBJ1-3, the V gene TRBV2; D gene uncertain. DNA of the CDR3: TGTGCCAGCAGTGAACCGCGGGAGAGCTCTGGAAACACCATATATTTT. Its translation: CASSEPRESSGNTIYF.